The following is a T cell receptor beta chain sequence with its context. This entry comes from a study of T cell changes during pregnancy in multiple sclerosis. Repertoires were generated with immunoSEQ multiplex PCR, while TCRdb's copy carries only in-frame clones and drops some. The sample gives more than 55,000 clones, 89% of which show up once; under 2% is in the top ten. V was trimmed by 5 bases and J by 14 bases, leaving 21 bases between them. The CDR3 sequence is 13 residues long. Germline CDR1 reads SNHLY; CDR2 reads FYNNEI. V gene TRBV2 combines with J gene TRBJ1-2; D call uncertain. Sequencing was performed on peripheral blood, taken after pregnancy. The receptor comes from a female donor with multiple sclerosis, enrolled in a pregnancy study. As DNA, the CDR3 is TGTGCCAGCAGTCTCGACCGAGGATCGGTGCGAACCTTC. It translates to CASSLDRGSVRTF.